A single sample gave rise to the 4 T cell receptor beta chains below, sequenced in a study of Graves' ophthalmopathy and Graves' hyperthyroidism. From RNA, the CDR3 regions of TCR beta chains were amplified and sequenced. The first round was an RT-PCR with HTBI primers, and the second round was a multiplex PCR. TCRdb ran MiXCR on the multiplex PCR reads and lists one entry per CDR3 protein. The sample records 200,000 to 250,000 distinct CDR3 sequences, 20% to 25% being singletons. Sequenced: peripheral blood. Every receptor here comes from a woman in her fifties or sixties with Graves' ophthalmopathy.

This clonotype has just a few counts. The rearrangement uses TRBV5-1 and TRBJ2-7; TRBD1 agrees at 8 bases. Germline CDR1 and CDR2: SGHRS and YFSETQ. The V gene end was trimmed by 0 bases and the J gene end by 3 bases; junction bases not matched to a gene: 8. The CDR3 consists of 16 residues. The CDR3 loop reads CASSLGGQGAFYEQYF. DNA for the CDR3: TGCGCCAGCAGCTTGGGAGGCCAGGGGGCTTTCTACGAGCAGTACTTC.

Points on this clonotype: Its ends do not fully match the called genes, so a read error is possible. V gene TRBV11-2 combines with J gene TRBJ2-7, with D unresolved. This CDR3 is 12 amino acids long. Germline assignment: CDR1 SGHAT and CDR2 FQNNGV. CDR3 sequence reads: CASSLVGIEHCF. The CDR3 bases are TGTGCCAGCAGCTTAGTAGGTATCGAGCATTGCTTC. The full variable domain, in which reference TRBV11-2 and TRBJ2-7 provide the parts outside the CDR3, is EAGVAQSPRYKIIEKRQSVAFWCNPISGHATLYWYQQILGQGPKLLIQFQNNGVVDDSQLPKDRFSAERLKGVDSTLKIQPAKLEDSAVYLCASSLVGIEHCFGPGTRLTVT.

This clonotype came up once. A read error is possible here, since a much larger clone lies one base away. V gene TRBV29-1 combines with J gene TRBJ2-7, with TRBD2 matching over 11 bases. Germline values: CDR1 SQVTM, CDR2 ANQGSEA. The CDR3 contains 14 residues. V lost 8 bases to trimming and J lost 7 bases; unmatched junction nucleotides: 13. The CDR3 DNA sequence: TGCAGCATTCGGAATAGCGGGAGGGCTAAGGAGCAGTACTTC. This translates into CSIRNSGRAKEQYF.

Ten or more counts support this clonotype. The CDR3 DNA sequence: TGTGCCACCAGTGATCCTGATCAGCGGTGGGGGGCTTTCTTT. It is translated as CATSDPDQRWGAFF. The V and J genes are TRBV24-1 and TRBJ1-1, with a tentative D call TRBD1 (5 bases). Per germline, CDR1 KGHDR and CDR2 SFDVKD. The CDR3 length is 14 residues. The V gene lost 3 bases and the J gene lost 11 bases, with 18 bases spanning the gap.